The rows below give T cell receptor beta chains drawn from one sample of a study of metastatic and nonmetastatic thyroid tumors. TCRdb re-analyzed the PCR reads through MiXCR. The sample lists more than 20,000 clones, over 9.5% seen once, with roughly 25% in the top ten. Material: blood. These receptors were collected from a female donor with papillary thyroid cancer or a benign thyroid nodule (not recorded which). Some clones in this sample may be carry-over from other donors' samples. Each CDR3 is given with its conserved first and last residue.

TRBJ1-5	TRBV7-2	CASSLVDDQPQRF
TRBJ2-1	TRBV5-1	CASSRTGRRDNEQFF
TRBJ1-2	TRBV29-1	CSVGNRDRGYGYTF
TRBJ1-3	TRBV2	CASSESLGCQRSGNTIYF
TRBJ1-1	TRBV4-3	CASSAQGRTEAFF
TRBJ1-2	TRBV5-6	CASSLGSGGYYGYTF
TRBJ1-5	TRBV19	CASSGTANQPQHF
TRBJ1-5	TRBV2	CASSQGAGVYSNQPQHF
TRBJ2-2	TRBV11-2	CASSRTSGRATGELFF
TRBJ1-1	TRBV10-1	CASSGTSSTEAFF
TRBJ1-6	TRBV6-2/TRBV6-3	CASTIGTGTGPLHF
TRBJ2-1	TRBV28	CASSYSFAPYNEQFF
TRBJ1-5	TRBV28	CASSLFRQGTQPQHF
TRBJ2-1	TRBV12-3/TRBV12-4	CASSPSGGREQFF
TRBJ2-4	TRBV7-9	CASSPPTVSIQYF
TRBJ2-3	TRBV6-1	CASSEVWGGGSTDTHYF
TRBJ1-2	TRBV7-9	CASSLEDSWGGYTF
TRBJ1-2	TRBV6-1	CASRFRGGSYTF
TRBJ2-1	TRBV7-8	CASSLTARGEQFF
TRBJ1-2	TRBV11-1	CASSSILYGYTF
TRBJ1-6	TRBV18	CASSGQGNSPLHF
TRBJ1-3	TRBV6-5	CASSYSTAFSGNTIYF
TRBJ2-2	TRBV5-1	CASSSSSEGAQTGELFF